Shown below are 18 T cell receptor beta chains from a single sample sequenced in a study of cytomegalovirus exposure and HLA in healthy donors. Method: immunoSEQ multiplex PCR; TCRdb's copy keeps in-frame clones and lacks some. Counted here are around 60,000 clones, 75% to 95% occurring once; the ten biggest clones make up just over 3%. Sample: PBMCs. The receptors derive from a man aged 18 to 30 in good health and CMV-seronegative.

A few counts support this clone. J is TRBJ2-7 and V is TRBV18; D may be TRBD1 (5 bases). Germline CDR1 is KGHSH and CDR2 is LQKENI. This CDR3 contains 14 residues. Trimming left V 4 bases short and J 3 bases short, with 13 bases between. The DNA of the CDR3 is TGTGCCAGCTCACTTCACCCAGGGCTCTACGAGCAGTACTTC. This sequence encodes CASSLHPGLYEQYF.

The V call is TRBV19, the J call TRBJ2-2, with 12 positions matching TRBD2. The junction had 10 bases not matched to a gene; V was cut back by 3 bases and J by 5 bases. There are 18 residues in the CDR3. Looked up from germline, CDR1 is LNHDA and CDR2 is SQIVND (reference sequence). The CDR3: CASSIAGLAGGGTGELFF. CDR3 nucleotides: TGTGCCAGTAGTATTGCCGGGCTAGCGGGAGGGGGTACCGGGGAGCTGTTTTTT.

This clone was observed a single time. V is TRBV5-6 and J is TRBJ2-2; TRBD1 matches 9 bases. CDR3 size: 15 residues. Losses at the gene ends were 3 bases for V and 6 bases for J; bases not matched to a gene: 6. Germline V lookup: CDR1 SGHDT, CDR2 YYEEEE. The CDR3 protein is CASSWTGAEPGELFF. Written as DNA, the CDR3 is TGTGCCAGCAGCTGGACAGGGGCAGAGCCCGGGGAGCTGTTTTTT.

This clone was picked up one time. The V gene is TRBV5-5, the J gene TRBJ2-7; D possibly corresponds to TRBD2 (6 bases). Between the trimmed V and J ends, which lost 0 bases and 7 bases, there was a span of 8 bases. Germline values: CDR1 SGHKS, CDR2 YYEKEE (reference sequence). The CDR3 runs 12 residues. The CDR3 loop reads CASSLGLAEQYF. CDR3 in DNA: TGTGCCAGCAGCTTGGGGCTAGCGGAGCAGTACTTC.

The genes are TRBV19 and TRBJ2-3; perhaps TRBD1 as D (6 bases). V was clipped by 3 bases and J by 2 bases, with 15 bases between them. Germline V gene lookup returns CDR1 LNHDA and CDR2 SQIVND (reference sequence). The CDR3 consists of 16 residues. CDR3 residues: CASSIRIRGDTDTQYF. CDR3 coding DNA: TGTGCCAGTAGTATTCGTATCAGGGGTGACACAGATACGCAGTATTTT.

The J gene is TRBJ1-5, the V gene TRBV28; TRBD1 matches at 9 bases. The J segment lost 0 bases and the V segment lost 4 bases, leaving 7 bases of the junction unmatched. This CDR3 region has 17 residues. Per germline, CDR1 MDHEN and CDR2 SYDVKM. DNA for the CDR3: TGTGCCAGCAGTTCCGTACAGGGGGCGATTAGCAATCAGCCCCAGCATTTT. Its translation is CASSSVQGAISNQPQHF.

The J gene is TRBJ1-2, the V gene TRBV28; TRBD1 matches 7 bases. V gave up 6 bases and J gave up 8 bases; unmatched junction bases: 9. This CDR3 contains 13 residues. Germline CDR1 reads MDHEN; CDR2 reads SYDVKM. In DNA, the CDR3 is TGTGCCAGCAGGGGAACCGACAGGGACGGCTACACCTTC. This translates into CASRGTDRDGYTF.

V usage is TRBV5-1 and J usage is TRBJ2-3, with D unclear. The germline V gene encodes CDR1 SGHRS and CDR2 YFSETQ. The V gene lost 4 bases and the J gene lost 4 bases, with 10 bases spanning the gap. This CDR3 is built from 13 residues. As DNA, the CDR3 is TGCGCCAGCAGCCTGGACGGTTCAGATACGCAGTATTTT. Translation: CASSLDGSDTQYF.

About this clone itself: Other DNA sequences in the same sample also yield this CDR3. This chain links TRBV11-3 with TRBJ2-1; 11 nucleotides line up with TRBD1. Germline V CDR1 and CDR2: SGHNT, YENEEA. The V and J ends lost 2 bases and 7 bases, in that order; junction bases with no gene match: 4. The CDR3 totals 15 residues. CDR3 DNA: TGTGCCAGCAGCTTAAGGGGGACAGGGGGGAATGAGCAGTTCTTC. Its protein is CASSLRGTGGNEQFF.

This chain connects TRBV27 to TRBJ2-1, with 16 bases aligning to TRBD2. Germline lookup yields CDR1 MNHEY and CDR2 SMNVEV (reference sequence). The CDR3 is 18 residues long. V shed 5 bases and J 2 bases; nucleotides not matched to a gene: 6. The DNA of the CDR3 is TGTGCCAGCAGTCGACCGGGACTAGCGGGAGGGGCCTACAATGAGCAGTTCTTC. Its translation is CASSRPGLAGGAYNEQFF.

This CDR3 reads CAISEFLAGATYEQYF. The DNA for the CDR3 is TGTGCCATCAGTGAGTTCCTAGCGGGAGCCACCTACGAGCAGTACTTC. The chain joins TRBV10-3 to TRBJ2-7; TRBD2 matches 10 bases. This CDR3 has 16 amino acids. Trimming at V came to 1 base and at J to 2 bases, leaving 5 bases not matched to a gene. Germline V gene lookup returns CDR1 ENHRY and CDR2 SYGVKD.

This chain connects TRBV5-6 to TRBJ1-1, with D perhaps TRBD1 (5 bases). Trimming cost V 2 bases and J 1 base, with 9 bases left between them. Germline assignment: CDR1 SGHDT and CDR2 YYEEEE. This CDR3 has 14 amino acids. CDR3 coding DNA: TGTGCCAGCAGCTTAGACAGTGCGAACACTGAAGCTTTCTTT. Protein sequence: CASSLDSANTEAFF.

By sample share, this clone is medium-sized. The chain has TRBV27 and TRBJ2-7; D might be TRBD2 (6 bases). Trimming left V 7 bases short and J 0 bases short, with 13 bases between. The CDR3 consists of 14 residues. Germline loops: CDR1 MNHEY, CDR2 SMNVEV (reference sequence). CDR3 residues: CASMSRGSSYEQYF. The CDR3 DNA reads TGTGCCAGCATGTCACGGGGGAGCTCCTACGAGCAGTACTTC.

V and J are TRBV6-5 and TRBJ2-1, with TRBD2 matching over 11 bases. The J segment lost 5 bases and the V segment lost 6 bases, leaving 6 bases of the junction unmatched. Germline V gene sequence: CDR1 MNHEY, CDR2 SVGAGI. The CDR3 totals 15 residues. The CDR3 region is CASRNPGLADNEQFF. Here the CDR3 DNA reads TGTGCCAGCAGAAACCCGGGACTAGCGGACAATGAGCAGTTCTTC.

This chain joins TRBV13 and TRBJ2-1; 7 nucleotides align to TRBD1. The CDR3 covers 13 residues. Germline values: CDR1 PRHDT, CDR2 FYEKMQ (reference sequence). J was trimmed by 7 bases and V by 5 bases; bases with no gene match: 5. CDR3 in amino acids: CASSPPDRNEQFF. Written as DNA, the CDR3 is TGTGCCAGCAGCCCGCCGGACAGGAATGAGCAGTTCTTC.

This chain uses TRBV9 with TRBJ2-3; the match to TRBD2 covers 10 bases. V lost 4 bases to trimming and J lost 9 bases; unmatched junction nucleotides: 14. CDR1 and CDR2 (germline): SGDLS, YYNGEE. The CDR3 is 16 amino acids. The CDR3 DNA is TGTGCCAGCAGCCTACTTCAGACTAGCGGGTTATTGACGCAGTATTTT. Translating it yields CASSLLQTSGLLTQYF.

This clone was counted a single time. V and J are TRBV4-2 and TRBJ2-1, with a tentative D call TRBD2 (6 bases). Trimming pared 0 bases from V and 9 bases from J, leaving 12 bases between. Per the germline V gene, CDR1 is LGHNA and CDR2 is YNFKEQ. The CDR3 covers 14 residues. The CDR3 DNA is TGTGCCAGCAGCCAAGAGACGGGAGTAGGTGAGCAGTTCTTC. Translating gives CASSQETGVGEQFF.

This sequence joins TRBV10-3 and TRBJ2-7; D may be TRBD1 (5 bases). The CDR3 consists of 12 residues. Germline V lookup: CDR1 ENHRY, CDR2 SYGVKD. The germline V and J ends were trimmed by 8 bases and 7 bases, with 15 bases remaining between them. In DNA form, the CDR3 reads TGTGCCATCTCCGGACAAAAGGGAGAGCAGTACTTC. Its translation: CAISGQKGEQYF.